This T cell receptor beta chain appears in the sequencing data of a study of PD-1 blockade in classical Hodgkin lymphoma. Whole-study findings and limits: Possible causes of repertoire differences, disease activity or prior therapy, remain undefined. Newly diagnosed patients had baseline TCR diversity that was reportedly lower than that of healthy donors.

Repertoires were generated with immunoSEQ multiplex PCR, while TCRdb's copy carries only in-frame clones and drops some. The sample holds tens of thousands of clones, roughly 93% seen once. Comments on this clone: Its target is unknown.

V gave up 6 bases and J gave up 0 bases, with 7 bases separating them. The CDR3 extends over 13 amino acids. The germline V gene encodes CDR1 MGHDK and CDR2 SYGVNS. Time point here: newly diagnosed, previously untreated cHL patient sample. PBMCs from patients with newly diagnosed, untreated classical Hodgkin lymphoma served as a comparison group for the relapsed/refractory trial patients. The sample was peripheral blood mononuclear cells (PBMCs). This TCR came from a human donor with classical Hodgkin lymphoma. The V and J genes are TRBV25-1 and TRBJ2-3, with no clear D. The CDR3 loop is CASSPTSTDTQYF. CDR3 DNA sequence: TGTGCCAGCAGCCCTACTAGCACAGATACGCAGTATTTT.